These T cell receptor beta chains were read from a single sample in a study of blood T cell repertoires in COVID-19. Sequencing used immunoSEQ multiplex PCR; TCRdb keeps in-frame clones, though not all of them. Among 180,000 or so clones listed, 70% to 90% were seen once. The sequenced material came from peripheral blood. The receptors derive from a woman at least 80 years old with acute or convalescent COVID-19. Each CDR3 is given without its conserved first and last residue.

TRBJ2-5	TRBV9	ASSPPAGGQETQY
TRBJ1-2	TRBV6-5	ASSKETGGPYGYT
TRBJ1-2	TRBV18	ASSPKVEVSGYGYT
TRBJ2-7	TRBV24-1	ATSDSGTRIYEQY
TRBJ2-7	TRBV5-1	ASSRGSPGEQY
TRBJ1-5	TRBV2	ASSGGGGNQPQH
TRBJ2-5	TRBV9	ASSVDSGSFRETQY
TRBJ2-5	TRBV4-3	ASSQGGRGGQETQY
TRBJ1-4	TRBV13	ASSFDRGKLF
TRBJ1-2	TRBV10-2	ASSEIMRQGRDYGYT
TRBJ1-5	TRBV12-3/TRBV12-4	ASRRTGSQPQH
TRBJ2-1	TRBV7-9	ASSLGRRGIYNEQF
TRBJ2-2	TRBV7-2	ASSLKLTGELF
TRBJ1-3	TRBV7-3	ASSIGQGTGNTIY
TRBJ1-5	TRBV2	ASMREDRGQPQH
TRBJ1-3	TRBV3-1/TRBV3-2	ASSQEAPGNTIY
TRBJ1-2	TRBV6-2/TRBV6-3	ASSRTGTNYGYT
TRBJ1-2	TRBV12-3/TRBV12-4	ASSPGTGSGYT
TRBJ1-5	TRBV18	ASSPPSGGGQPQH
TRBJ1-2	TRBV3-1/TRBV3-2	ASSQRGGTSNYGYT
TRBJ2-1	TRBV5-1	ASSLRLAGDEQF
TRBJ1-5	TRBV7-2	ASGGRDQPQH
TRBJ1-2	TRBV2	ASSEDRPRGYGYT
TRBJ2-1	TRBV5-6	ASSLGPSGTGGNEQF
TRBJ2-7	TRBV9	ASSAAGLTYEQY
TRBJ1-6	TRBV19	ASSTTVDGDSPLH
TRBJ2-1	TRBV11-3	ASSLGGGASDEQF
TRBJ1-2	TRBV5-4	ASSLIDRDYGYT
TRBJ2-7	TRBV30	AWTSASRQY
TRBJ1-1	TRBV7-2	ASSFTGVTEAF
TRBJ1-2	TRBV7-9	ASSLGGRNYGYT
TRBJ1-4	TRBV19	ASTTGGATNEKLF
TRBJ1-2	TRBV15	ATSAMDTNYGYT
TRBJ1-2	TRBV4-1	ASSWEGQGVDYGYT
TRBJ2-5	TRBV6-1	ASSEARVMGTQY
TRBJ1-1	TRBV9	ASSRDTEAF
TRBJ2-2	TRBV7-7	ASSRGLAGGPDTGELF
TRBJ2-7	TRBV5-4	ASSSGLAGYEQY
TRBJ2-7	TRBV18	ASSPGLAYEQY
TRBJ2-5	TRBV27	ASSPGTSGRVKTQY
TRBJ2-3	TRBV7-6	AGGQGPFSTDTQY
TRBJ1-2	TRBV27	ASSLSGGLYGYT
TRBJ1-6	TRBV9	ASSVGTWDNSPLH
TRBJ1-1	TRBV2	ASGGQWGTEAF
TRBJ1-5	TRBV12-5	ASGLVLGQGWNQPQH
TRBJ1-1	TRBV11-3	ASSTGQGTEAF
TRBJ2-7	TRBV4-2	ASSQGLGLAETYEQY
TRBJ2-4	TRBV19	ASSTWRGGSENIQY
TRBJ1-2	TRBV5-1	ASSLDRDSGYT
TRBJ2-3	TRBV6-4	ASSDSSSTDTQY
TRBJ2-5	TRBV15	ATSRESVPGETQY
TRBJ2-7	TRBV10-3	AISEVQREGLLQY
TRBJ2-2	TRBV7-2	ASSLASTNTGELF
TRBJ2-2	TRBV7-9	ASTSGGATGLF
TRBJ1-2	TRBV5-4	ASSHPGQGIRYGYT
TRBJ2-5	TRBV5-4	ASSSGLAGSIQY
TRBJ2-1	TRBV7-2	ASSLTSGEYNEQF
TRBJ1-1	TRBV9	ASSVASQGAADTEAF
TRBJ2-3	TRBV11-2	ASSSTGGTDTQY